A single sample gave rise to the 13 T cell receptor beta chains below, sequenced in a study of blood T cell repertoires in COVID-19 (TCRdb year 2020). The library was prepared using the immunoSEQ multiplex PCR assay. What TCRdb holds here is the immuneACCESS table cut down to in-frame rearrangements. Part of the clones is not present; checked against another copy, under half of the missing clones reflect an unresolved V gene, and the others are unexplained. Counted in this sample were a few hundred thousand clones; 87% of them appeared once. Approximately 0.99% of the sample comes from the top ten. The specimen sequenced was PBMCs or T cells enriched from blood (not recorded which). These receptor sequences come from a woman aged 25 to 39 who had recovered from COVID-19.

The V call is TRBV18, the J call TRBJ1-2; D might be TRBD1 (6 bases). Trimming stripped 8 bases from V and 4 bases from J, with 17 bases between. The CDR3 runs to 14 residues. Looked up from germline, CDR1 is KGHSH and CDR2 is LQKENI. The CDR3 sequence: CASTRDRSSYGYTF. The CDR3 DNA is TGTGCCAGCACCCGAGACAGGAGCTCCTATGGCTACACCTTC.

J is TRBJ1-2 and V is TRBV10-1, with no clear D. There are 12 residues in the CDR3. The germline V gene encodes CDR1 WNHNN and CDR2 SYGVQD (reference sequence). The V end was cut by 3 bases, the J end by 7 bases, with 9 bases between. The CDR3 nucleotides are TGCGCCAGCAGTGACCAGGAGGGTGGCTACACCTTC. As protein: CASSDQEGGYTF.

The V and J genes are TRBV4-1 and TRBJ2-5, with 8 bases identical to TRBD1. The V gene's germline CDR1 is MGHRA and CDR2 YSYEKL. The CDR3 loop spans 14 amino acids. V lost 4 bases, J lost 5 bases, and 6 bases stayed unmatched. The CDR3 DNA reads TGCGCCAGCAGCCTCGACAGGGGCCACGAGACCCAGTACTTC. Its protein product is CASSLDRGHETQYF.

This chain joins TRBV11-2 and TRBJ1-3, with D possibly matching TRBD1 (6 bases). CDR1 is SGHAT, CDR2 FQNNGV, per germline. V was cut by 5 bases and J by 2 bases, with 13 bases left in between. The CDR3 is made up of 15 amino acids. The CDR3 loop reads CASSPHRATGNTIYF. CDR3 sequence (DNA): TGTGCCAGCAGCCCTCACAGGGCTACTGGAAACACCATATATTTT.

Worth noting for this clone: Relative to the germline gene, one junction end is altered; a read error may explain this. The chain joins TRBV4-1 to TRBJ2-7, with TRBD1 identical over 7 bases. The CDR3 covers 15 residues. Germline V gene sequence: CDR1 MGHRA, CDR2 YSYEKL. CDR3 sequence (DNA): TGCGCCAGCAGCCCCTATCAAACAGGGGCCGAACCCTACGACTTC. It is translated as CASSPYQTGAEPYDF.

The V gene is TRBV3-1 (or the pseudogene TRBV3-2), the J gene TRBJ2-3; 14 bases are shared with TRBD2. Trimming took 4 bases from V and 8 from J; bases not matched to a gene: 8. CDR3 length: 16 residues. CDR1 and CDR2 (germline): LGHDT, YNNKEL (reference sequence). CDR3 in DNA: TGTGCCAGCAGCCCAAGACTAGCGGGGGGGCCGGGTACGCAGTATTTT. It specifies CASSPRLAGGPGTQYF.

The chain links TRBV7-2 to TRBJ1-1; 9 nucleotides agree with TRBD1. The length of the CDR3 is 15 residues. Looked up from germline, CDR1 is SGHTA and CDR2 is FQGNSA. The V and J ends lost 6 bases and 3 bases, in that order; junction bases with no gene match: 8. The CDR3 spells CASRATGGRDTEAFF. The CDR3 bases are TGTGCCAGCAGAGCTACAGGGGGCAGGGACACTGAAGCTTTCTTT. Full variable domain (remainder filled in from reference TRBV7-2 and TRBJ1-1): GAGVSQSPSNKVTEKGKDVELRCDPISGHTALYWYRQSLGQGLEFLIYFQGNSAPDKSGLPSDRFSAERTGGSVSTLTIQRTQQEDSAVYLCASRATGGRDTEAFFGQGTRLTVV.

The chain couples TRBV6-5 to TRBJ1-1, with D tentatively TRBD1 (6 bases). The CDR3 consists of 15 residues. Germline values: CDR1 MNHEY, CDR2 SVGAGI. Trimming cost V 1 base and J 5 bases, with 14 bases left between them. The CDR3 sequence: CASSYFRGGGTEAFF. The CDR3 DNA is TGTGCCAGCAGTTACTTTAGGGGGGGAGGTACTGAAGCTTTCTTT.

The chain recombines TRBV6-5 with TRBJ2-5; D is perhaps TRBD1 (5 bases). V was trimmed by 2 bases and J by 0 bases, leaving 7 bases between them. The length of the CDR3 is 14 residues. Per germline, CDR1 MNHEY and CDR2 SVGAGI. The CDR3, as DNA: TGTGCCAGCAGTTACGACAGAAACCAAGAGACCCAGTACTTC. This codes for CASSYDRNQETQYF.

The rearrangement links TRBV19 to TRBJ1-5; TRBD1 matches at 9 bases. V was pared by 10 bases and J by 2 bases, with 6 bases of the junction left unmatched. The CDR3 covers 14 residues. CDR1 and CDR2 from the germline V gene are LNHDA and SQIVND (reference sequence). This CDR3 reads CATSGQGRNQPQHF. The CDR3 DNA reads as TGTGCCACCTCGGGACAGGGACGCAATCAGCCCCAGCATTTT.

With regard to this clone: Just one base apart from a much larger clone, this may be a read error. Other DNA sequences in this sample translate to the same CDR3. The V and J genes are TRBV27 and TRBJ2-7, with D uncertain. V was shortened by 2 bases and J by 1 base, with 6 bases between the two germline ends. This CDR3 has 13 amino acids. The germline V gene has CDR1 MNHEY and CDR2 SMNVEV (reference sequence). CDR3 amino acids: CASSLTASYEQYF. The CDR3 DNA reads as TGTGCCAGCAGTTTAACAGCTTCCTACGAGCAGTACTTC.

The chain employs TRBV5-4 and TRBJ1-2; unclear D gene. The germline gives CDR1 SGHNT, CDR2 YYREEE (reference sequence). This CDR3 comprises 15 residues. Trimming left V 0 bases short and J 2 bases short, with 11 bases between. The CDR3: CASSLDVDGNYGYTF. The DNA of the CDR3 is TGTGCCAGCAGCTTGGATGTTGACGGGAACTATGGCTACACCTTC.

This rearrangement joins TRBV29-1 to TRBJ2-1; D possibly corresponds to TRBD2 (5 bases). Trimming left V 7 bases short and J 7 bases short, with 14 bases between. Germline V gene data show CDR1 as SQVTM and CDR2 as ANQGSEA. There are 12 residues in the CDR3. CDR3 DNA sequence: TGCAGCGGGACCGGGGTGGGGAATGAGCAGTTCTTC. Translating it yields CSGTGVGNEQFF.